This T cell receptor (beta chain) was recorded in a study of a mutant IDH1 vaccine in newly diagnosed glioma. Study overall: Patients began vaccination 4-6 weeks after radiotherapy alone, or with temozolomide cycles. Whole-study results and caveats: Detectable vaccine-induced immune responses arose in 93.3% of patients.

This clone was picked up a small number of times. What it recognizes is unknown. The time point denotes: week 5, during vaccination. Doses of 300 ug of mutant IDH1 20-mer peptide were given with topical imiquimod. The CDR3 is 14 amino acids. The germline V gene encodes CDR1 LNHNV and CDR2 YYDKDF (reference sequence). V was pared by 3 bases and J by 5 bases, with 8 bases between. Sequenced by immunoSEQ multiplex PCR; TCRdb stores in-frame clones only, minus some. In the table there are tens of thousands of clones, about 86% of which are singletons. The chain couples TRBV15 to TRBJ1-6; the D is unclear. The sequencing used PBMCs, collected from a glioma patient whose treatment included an IDH1 peptide vaccine. The source is a man between 25 and 39 years old with glioma. Here the CDR3 reads CATSRRVDNSPLHF. In DNA form, the CDR3 reads TGTGCCACCAGCAGGCGTGTAGATAATTCACCCCTCCACTTT.